The sequence of this TCR beta chain was determined in a study of blood T cell repertoires in COVID-19. Overall study: Acute and convalescent COVID-19 samples came from the United States, Italy and Spain. T cells, B-cell-depleted T cells, or PBMCs supplied cDNA or gDNA.

This CDR3 is 14 amino acids long. Per the germline V gene, CDR1 is SGHTA and CDR2 is FQGTGA. J lost 3 bases, V lost 5 bases, and 6 bases had no gene match. In the original processing: Reference gene primers were amplified, and this amplification served to estimate nucleated cell counts. Sequencing used immunoSEQ multiplex PCR; TCRdb keeps in-frame clones, though not all of them. V and J calls plus clone size are reproduced from that table; the DNA served to infer D and trimming. In the table there are 150,000 or so clones, roughly four fifths of which are singletons. Sequences were obtained from peripheral blood. This receptor was obtained from a human donor in a cohort sampled during active COVID-19. The gene calls are TRBV7-3 and TRBJ2-5; 7 bases agree with TRBD2. The CDR3 sequence is CASSPLADEETQYF. Here the CDR3 DNA reads TGTGCCAGCAGCCCTCTAGCGGATGAAGAGACCCAGTACTTC.